This TCR beta chain was observed in a study of shared clonotypes between healthy human individuals. Per germline, CDR1 MNHNS and CDR2 SASEGT. V was pared by 3 bases and J by 5 bases, with 15 bases between. This CDR3 is 15 amino acids long. On this clone: As yet, its antigen is unknown.

The assay was run at deep level. In the authors' workflow: Sequence data from immunoSEQ were junction-only and lacked quality scores; consequently, filtering differed. Libraries were prepared by immunoSEQ multiplex PCR; TCRdb keeps only in-frame clonotypes and omits some of them. The V and J calls and clone size come from that table; D and trimming were worked out from the DNA. The data contain fewer than 2.5 million clones, 93% of them singletons. Study observations and caveats: It was observed that roughly 5% of naive CD4 clonotypes were shared across a handful of donors.

The chain has TRBV6-1 and TRBJ2-3; D not certain. Input material: naive CD4+ T cells from PBMCs. The subset was: CD45RA+ positively selected. The receptor comes from a man younger than 35 in good health. Some clones in this sample may be carry-over from other donors' samples. The CDR3 loop reads CASSDGALGRDTQYF. The CDR3 nucleotides are TGTGCCAGCAGTGATGGAGCTCTGGGCAGAGATACGCAGTATTTT.